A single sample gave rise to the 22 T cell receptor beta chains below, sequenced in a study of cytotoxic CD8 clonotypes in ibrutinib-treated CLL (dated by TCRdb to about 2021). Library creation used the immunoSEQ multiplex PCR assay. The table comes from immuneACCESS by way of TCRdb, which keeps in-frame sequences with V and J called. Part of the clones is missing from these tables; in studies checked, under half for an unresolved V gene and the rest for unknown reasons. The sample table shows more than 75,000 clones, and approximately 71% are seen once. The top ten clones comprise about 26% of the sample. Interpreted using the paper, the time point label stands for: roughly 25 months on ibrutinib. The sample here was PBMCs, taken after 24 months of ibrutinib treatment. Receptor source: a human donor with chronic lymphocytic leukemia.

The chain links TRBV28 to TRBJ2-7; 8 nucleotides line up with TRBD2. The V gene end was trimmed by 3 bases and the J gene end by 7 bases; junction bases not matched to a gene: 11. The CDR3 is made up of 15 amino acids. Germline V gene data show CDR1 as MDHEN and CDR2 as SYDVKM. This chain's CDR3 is CASSLSSSGRVEQYF. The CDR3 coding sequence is TGTGCCAGCAGTTTGAGTTCTAGCGGGCGGGTAGAGCAGTACTTC.

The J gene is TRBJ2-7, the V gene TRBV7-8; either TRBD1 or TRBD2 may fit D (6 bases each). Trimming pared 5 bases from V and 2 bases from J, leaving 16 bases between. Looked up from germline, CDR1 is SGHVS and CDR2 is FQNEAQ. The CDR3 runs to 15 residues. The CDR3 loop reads CASSPRGTLPYEQYF. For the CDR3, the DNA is TGTGCCAGCAGCCCACGCGGGACACTACCCTACGAGCAGTACTTC.

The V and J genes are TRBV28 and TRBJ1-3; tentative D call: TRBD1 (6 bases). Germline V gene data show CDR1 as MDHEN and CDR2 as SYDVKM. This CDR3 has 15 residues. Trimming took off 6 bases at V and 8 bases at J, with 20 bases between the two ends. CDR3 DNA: TGTGCCAGCAGATTGAGGACAGACTTTAGAGACACCATATATTTT. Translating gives CASRLRTDFRDTIYF.

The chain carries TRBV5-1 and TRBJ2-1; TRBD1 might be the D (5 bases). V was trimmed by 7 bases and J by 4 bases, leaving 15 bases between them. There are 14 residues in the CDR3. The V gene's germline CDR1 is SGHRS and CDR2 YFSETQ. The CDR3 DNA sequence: TGCGCCAGCGCCGCAGGGAATCAATACAATGAGCAGTTCTTC. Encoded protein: CASAAGNQYNEQFF.

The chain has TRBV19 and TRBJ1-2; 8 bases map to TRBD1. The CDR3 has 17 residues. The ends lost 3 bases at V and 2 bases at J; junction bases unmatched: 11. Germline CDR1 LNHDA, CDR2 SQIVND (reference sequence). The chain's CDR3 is CASSIAAGGRLNYGYTF. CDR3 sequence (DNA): TGTGCCAGTAGTATCGCGGCAGGGGGCCGGCTAAACTATGGCTACACCTTC.

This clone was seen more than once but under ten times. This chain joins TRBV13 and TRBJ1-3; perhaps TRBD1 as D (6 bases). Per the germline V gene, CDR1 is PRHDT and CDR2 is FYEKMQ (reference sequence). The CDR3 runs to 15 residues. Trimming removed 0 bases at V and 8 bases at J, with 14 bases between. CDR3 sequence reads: CASSLGTGAVDTIYF. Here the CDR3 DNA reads TGTGCCAGCAGCTTAGGGACAGGCGCTGTTGACACCATATATTTT.

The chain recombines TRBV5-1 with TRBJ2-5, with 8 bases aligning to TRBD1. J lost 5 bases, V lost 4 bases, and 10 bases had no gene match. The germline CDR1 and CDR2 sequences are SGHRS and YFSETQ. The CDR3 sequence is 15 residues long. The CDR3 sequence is CASSLADRGGETQYF. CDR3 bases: TGCGCCAGCAGCCTGGCCGACAGGGGCGGGGAGACCCAGTACTTC.

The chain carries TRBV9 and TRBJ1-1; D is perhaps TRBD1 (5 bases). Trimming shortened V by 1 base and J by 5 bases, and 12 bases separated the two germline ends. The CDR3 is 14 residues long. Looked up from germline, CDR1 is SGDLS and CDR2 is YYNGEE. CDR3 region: CASSVTGGSTEAFF. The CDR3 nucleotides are TGTGCCAGCAGCGTAACCGGGGGGAGTACTGAAGCTTTCTTT.

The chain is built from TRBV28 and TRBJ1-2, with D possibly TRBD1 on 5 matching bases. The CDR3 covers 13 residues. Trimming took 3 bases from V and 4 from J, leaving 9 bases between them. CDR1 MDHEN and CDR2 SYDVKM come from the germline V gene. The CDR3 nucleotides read TGTGCCAGCAGTTTTCAGGGAACCTATGGCTACACCTTC. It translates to CASSFQGTYGYTF.

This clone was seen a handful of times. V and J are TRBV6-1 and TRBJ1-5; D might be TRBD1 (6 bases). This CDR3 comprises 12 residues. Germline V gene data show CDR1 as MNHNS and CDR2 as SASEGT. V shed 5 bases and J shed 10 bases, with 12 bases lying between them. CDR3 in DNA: TGTGCCAGCAGTCCGGGGGGGGGCCCCCAGCATTTT. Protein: CASSPGGGPQHF.

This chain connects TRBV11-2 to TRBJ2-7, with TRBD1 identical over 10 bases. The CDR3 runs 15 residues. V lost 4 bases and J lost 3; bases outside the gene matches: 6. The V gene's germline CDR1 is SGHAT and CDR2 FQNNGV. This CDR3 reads CASSSRDRGNYEQYF. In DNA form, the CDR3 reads TGTGCCAGCAGCTCCCGGGACAGGGGAAACTACGAGCAGTACTTC.

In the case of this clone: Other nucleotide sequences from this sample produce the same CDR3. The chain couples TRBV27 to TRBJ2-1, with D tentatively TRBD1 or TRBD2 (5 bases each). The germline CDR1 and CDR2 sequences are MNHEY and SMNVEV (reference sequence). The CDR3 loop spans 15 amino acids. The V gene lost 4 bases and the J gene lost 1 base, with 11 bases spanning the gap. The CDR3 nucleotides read TGTGCCAGCAGTTGGGCAGGGAGTTCCTACAATGAGCAGTTCTTC. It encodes CASSWAGSSYNEQFF.

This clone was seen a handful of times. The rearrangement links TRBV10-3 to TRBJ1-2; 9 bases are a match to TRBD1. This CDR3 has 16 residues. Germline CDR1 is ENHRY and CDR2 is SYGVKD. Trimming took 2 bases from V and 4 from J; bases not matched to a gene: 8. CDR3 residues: CAISETPQGAVYGYTF. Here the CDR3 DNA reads TGTGCCATCAGTGAGACTCCACAGGGGGCTGTCTATGGCTACACCTTC.

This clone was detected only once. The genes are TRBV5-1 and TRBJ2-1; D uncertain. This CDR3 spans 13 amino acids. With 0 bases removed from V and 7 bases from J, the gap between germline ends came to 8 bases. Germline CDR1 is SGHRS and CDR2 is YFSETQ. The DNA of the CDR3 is TGCGCCAGCAGCTTGGAAGTTGGTAATGAGCAGTTCTTC. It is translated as CASSLEVGNEQFF. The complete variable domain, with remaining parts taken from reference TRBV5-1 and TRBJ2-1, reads KAGVTQTPRYLIKTRGQQVTLSCSPISGHRSVSWYQQTPGQGLQFLFEYFSETQRNKGNFPGRFSGRQFSNSRSEMNVSTLELGDSALYLCASSLEVGNEQFFGPGTRLTVL.

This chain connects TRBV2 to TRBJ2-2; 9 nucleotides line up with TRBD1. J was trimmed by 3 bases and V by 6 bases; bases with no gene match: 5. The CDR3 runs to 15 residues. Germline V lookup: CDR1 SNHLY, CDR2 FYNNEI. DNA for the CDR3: TGTGCCAGCAGCCTGACAGGGGGGTACACCGGGGAGCTGTTTTTT. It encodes CASSLTGGYTGELFF.

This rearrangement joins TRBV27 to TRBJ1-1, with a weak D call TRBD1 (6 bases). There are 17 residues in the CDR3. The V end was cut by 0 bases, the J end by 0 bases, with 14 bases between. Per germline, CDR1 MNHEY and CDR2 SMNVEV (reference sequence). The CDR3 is CASSLSRTVLMNTEAFF. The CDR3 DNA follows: TGTGCCAGCAGTTTATCGAGGACAGTTCTCATGAACACTGAAGCTTTCTTT.

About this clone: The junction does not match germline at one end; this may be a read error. The CDR3 protein is CSVSLQVTQYF. The CDR3, as DNA: TGCAGTGTATCCCTTCAAGTGACCCAGTACTTC. The rearrangement joins TRBV20-1 to TRBJ2-5, with no clear D. The CDR3 spans 11 residues. Germline assignment: CDR1 DFQATT and CDR2 SNEGSKA (reference sequence).

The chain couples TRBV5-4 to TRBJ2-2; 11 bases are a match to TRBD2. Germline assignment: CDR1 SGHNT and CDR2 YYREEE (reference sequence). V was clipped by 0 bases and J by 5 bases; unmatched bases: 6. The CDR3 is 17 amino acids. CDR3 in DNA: TGTGCCAGCAGCTTGGGGTGGGCTAGCGGGAGGACCGGGGAGCTGTTTTTT. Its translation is CASSLGWASGRTGELFF.

For the CDR3, the DNA is TGTGCCAGCAGCTTGGGCGGGCGCAATCAGCCCCAGCATTTT. Protein sequence: CASSLGGRNQPQHF. The V call is TRBV7-9, the J call TRBJ1-5; D remains ambiguous. The CDR3 runs 14 residues. Germline lookup yields CDR1 SEHNR and CDR2 FQNEAQ (reference sequence). Between the trimmed V and J ends, which lost 3 bases and 2 bases, there was a span of 8 bases.

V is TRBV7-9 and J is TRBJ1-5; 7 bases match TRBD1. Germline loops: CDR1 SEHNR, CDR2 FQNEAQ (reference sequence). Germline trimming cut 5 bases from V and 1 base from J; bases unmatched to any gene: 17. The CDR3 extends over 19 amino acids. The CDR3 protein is CASSPGTEKWRVSNQPQHF. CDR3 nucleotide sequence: TGTGCCAGCAGCCCCGGGACAGAAAAATGGAGGGTGAGCAATCAGCCCCAGCATTTT.

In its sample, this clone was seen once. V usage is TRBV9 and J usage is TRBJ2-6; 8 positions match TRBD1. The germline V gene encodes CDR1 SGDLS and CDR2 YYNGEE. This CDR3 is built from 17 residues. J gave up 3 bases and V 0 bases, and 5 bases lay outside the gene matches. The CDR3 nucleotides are TGTGCCAGCAGCGTAGTCGGGACAGGCTATGGGGCCAACGTCCTGACTTTC. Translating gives CASSVVGTGYGANVLTF. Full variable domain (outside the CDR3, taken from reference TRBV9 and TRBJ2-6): DSGVTQTPKHLITATGQRVTLRCSPRSGDLSVYWYQQSLDQGLQFLIQYYNGEERAKGNILERFSAQQFPDLHSELNLSSLELGDSALYFCASSVVGTGYGANVLTFGAGSRLTVL.

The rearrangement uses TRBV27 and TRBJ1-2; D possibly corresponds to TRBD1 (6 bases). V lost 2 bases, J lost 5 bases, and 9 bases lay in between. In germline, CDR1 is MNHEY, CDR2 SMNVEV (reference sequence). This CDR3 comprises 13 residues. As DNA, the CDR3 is TGTGCCAGCAGTTTAATAGGGGGATATGGCTACACCTTC. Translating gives CASSLIGGYGYTF.